A single sample gave rise to the 2 T cell receptor beta chains below, sequenced in a study of cytomegalovirus exposure and HLA in healthy donors. Vbeta (60) and Jbeta (13) primers were used in the PCR. The protocol was immunoSEQ multiplex PCR, while the TCRdb copy is restricted to in-frame clones and leaves out a portion. The sample consists of 150,000 to 200,000 clones, roughly 79% of them appearing once. What was sequenced was PBMCs. Source of these receptors: a middle-aged man in good health and CMV-seronegative.

The genes are TRBV29-1 and TRBJ2-3, with 8 bases identical to TRBD2. CDR3 length equals 12 residues. Germline V gives CDR1 SQVTM, CDR2 ANQGSEA. Trimming at V came to 5 bases and at J to 5 bases, leaving 3 bases not matched to a gene. CDR3 region: CSVTSGVDTQYF. Here the CDR3 DNA reads TGCAGCGTTACTAGCGGAGTAGATACGCAGTATTTT.

J is TRBJ2-2 and V is TRBV30; D unclear. V was clipped by 3 bases and J by 1 base, with 9 bases between them. Germline V gene data show CDR1 as GTSNPN and CDR2 as SVGIG (reference sequence). The CDR3 runs to 14 residues. The CDR3 DNA reads TGTGCCTGGAGGTACACGGGGAACACCGGGGAGCTGTTTTTT. Its protein product is CAWRYTGNTGELFF. Together with reference TRBV30 and TRBJ2-2, the CDR3 gives the full variable domain: SQTIHQWPATLVQPVGSPLSLECTVEGTSNPNLYWYRQAAGRGLQLLFYSVGIGQISSEVPQNLSASRPQDRQFILSSKKLLLSDSGFYLCAWRYTGNTGELFFGEGSRLTVL.